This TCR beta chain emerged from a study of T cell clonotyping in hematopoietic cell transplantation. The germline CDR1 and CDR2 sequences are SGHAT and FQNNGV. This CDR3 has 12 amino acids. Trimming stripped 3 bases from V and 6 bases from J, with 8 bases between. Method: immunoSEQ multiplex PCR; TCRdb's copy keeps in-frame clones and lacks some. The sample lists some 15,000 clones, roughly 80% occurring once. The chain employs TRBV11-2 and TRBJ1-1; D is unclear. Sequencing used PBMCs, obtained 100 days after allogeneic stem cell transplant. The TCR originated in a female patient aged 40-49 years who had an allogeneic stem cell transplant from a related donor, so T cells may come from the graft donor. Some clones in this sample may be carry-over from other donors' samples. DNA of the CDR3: TGTGCCAGCAGCTTGTCTGGGTCTGAAGCTTTCTTT. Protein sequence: CASSLSGSEAFF.